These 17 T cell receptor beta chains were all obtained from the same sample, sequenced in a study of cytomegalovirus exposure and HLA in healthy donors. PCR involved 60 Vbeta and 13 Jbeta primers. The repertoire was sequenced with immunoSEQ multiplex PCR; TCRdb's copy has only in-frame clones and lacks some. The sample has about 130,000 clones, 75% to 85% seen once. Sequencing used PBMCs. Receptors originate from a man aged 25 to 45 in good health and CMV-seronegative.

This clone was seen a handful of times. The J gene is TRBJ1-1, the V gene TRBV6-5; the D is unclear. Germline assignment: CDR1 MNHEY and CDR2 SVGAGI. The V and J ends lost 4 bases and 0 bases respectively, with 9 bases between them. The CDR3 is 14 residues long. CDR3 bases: TGTGCCAGCAGTTTGTCAGGTCTGAACACTGAAGCTTTCTTT. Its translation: CASSLSGLNTEAFF.

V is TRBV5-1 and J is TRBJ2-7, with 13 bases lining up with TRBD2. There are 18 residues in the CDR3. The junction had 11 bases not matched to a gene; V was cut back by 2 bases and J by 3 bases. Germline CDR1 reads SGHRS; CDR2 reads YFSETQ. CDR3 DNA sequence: TGCGCCAGCAGCTTTGGACTAGCGGGAGTAACGACAAACTACGAGCAGTACTTC. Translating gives CASSFGLAGVTTNYEQYF.

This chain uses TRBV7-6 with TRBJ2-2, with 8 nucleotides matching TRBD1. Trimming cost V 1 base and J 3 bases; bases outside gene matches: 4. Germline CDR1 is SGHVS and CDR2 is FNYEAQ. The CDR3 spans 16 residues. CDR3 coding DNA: TGTGCCAGCAGCTTAGTGGCGACAGGGGACACCGGGGAGCTGTTTTTT. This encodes CASSLVATGDTGELFF.

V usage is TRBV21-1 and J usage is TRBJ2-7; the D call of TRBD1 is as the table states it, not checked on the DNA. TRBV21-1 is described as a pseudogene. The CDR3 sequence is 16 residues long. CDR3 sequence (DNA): TGTGCCAGCAGCAAACGGGATAGGACAGACCAATACGAGCAGTACTTC. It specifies CASSKRDRTDQYEQYF.

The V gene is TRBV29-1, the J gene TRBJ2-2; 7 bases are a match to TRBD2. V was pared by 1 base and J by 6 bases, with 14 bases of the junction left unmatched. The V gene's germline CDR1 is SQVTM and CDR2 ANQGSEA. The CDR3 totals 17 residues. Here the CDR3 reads CSVEGSSGRWSPGELFF. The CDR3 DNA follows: TGCAGCGTTGAAGGTTCTAGCGGACGCTGGAGCCCCGGGGAGCTGTTTTTT.

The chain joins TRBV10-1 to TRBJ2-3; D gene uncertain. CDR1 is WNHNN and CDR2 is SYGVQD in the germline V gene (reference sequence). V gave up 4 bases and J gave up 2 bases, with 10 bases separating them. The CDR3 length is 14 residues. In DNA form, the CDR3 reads TGCGCCAGCAGTGGAGCGAGAACCACAGATACGCAGTATTTT. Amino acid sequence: CASSGARTTDTQYF.

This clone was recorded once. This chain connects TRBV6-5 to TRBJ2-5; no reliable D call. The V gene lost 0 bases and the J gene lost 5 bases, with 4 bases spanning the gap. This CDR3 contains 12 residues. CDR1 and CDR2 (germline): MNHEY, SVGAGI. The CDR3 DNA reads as TGTGCCAGCAGTTACTCACGGGAGACCCAGTACTTC. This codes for CASSYSRETQYF.

CDR3 DNA sequence: TGTGCCAGCAGTTCTAAACGGGACAGGGGGCTAAATACGCAGTATTTT. Its translation is CASSSKRDRGLNTQYF. The V call is TRBV28, the J call TRBJ2-3, with 12 bases lining up with TRBD1. This CDR3 is built from 16 residues. In germline, CDR1 is MDHEN, CDR2 SYDVKM. V shed 4 bases and J 7 bases; nucleotides not matched to a gene: 9.

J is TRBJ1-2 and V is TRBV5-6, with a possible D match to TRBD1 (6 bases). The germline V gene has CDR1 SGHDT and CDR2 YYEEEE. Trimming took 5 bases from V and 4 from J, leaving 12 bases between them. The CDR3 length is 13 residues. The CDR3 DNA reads TGTGCCAGCAGATCGCCAGGGGTCTATGGCTACACCTTC. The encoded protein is CASRSPGVYGYTF.

The CDR3 coding sequence is TGTGCCAGCAGCGTAAACGGGGGGGAAGGTACGCAGTATTTT. It encodes CASSVNGGEGTQYF. The genes are TRBV9 and TRBJ2-3; 8 bases line up with TRBD2. Germline values: CDR1 SGDLS, CDR2 YYNGEE. V dropped 1 base and J dropped 8; count of bases not matched to a gene: 6. The CDR3 has 14 residues.

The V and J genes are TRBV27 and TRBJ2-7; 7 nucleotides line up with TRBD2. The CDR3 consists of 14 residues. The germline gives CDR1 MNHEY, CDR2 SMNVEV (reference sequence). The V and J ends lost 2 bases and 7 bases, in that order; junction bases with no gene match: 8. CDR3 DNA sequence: TGTGCCAGCAGTTTAGCGGGAGCAGGGAGGGAGCAGTACTTC. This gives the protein CASSLAGAGREQYF.

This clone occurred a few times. The CDR3 region has the DNA TGTGCCAGCAGTGAGTTGGGGCGGGAGGGCCTGAATGAGCAGTTCTTC. Translating it yields CASSELGREGLNEQFF. The gene calls are TRBV25-1 and TRBJ2-1; TRBD2 aligns across 9 bases. CDR3 size: 16 residues. Germline V lookup: CDR1 MGHDK, CDR2 SYGVNS. V gave up 3 bases and J gave up 7 bases; unmatched junction bases: 10.

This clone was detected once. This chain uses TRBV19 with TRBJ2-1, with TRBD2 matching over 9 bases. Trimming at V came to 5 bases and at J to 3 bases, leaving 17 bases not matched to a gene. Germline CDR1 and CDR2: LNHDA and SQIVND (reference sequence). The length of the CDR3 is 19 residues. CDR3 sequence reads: CASSVEGLASAADYNEQFF. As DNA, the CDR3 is TGTGCCAGTAGTGTTGAAGGACTAGCGTCAGCGGCGGACTACAATGAGCAGTTCTTC.

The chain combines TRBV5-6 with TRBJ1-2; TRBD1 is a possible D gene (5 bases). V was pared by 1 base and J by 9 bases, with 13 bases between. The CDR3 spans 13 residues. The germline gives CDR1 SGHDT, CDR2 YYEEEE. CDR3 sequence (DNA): TGTGCCAGCAGCTTGATTCAGGGAGGTAGCTACACCTTC. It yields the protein CASSLIQGGSYTF.

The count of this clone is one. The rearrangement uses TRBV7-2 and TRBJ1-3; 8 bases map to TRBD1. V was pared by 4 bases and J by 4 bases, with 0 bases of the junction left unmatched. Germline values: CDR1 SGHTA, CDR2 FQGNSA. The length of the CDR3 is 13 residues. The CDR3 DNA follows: TGTGCCAGCAGCTCAGGGGGCGGAAACACCATATATTTT. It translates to CASSSGGGNTIYF.

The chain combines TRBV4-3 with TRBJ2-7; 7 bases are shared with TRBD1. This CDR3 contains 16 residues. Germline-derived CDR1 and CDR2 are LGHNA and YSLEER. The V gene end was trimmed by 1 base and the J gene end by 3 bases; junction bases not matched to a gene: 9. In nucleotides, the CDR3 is TGCGCCAGCAGCCAAGTGGCCCGACAGGGTTACTACGAGCAGTACTTC. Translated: CASSQVARQGYYEQYF.

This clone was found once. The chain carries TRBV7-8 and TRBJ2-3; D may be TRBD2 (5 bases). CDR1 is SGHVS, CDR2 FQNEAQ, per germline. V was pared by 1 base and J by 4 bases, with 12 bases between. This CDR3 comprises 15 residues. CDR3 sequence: CASSLVPAAPDTQYF. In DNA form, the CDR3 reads TGTGCCAGCAGCTTAGTCCCAGCGGCCCCAGATACGCAGTATTTT.